Reported below is one T cell receptor (beta chain). This specimen belongs to a study of blood T cell repertoires in COVID-19. Repertoires were generated with immunoSEQ multiplex PCR, while TCRdb's copy carries only in-frame clones and drops some. This table holds 200,000 or so clones, roughly 90% found once. The length of the CDR3 is 15 residues. Germline CDR1 reads MNHNS; CDR2 reads SASEGT. Trimming left V 2 bases short and J 4 bases short, with 14 bases between. Sequencing was performed on peripheral blood. This sequence was found in a man between 45 and 60 years old with COVID-19, enrolled during active disease. The rearrangement links TRBV6-1 to TRBJ1-2; D is possibly TRBD1 (6 bases). CDR3 nucleotide sequence: TGTGCCAGCAGTGAATGGACAGCTGAATTCTATGGCTACACCTTC. Its translation is CASSEWTAEFYGYTF.